These 20 T cell receptor beta chains came from one sample sequenced in a study of shared clonotypes between healthy human individuals. The repertoire was sequenced with immunoSEQ multiplex PCR; TCRdb's copy has only in-frame clones and lacks some. The table shows around 2.1 million clones, with nearly 97% occurring only once. The sequencing input was naive CD4+ T cells sorted from blood. Described subset: CD45RA+ positively selected. Every receptor here comes from a man aged 18 to 29 in good health.

This chain links TRBV2 with TRBJ2-7, with no clear D. V lost 2 bases to trimming and J lost 3 bases, with 14 bases between them. CDR1 and CDR2 (germline): SNHLY, FYNNEI. CDR3 length equals 15 residues. The CDR3 region is CASSETLLTSYEQYF. In DNA form, the CDR3 reads TGTGCCAGCAGTGAAACCCTTCTAACCAGCTACGAGCAGTACTTC. The whole variable domain, filled in from reference TRBV2 and TRBJ2-7, reads EPEVTQTPSHQVTQMGQEVILRCVPISNHLYFYWYRQILGQKVEFLVSFYNNEISEKSEIFDDQFSVERPDGSNFTLKIRSTKLEDSAMYFCASSETLLTSYEQYFGPGTRLTVT.

This chain joins TRBV6-5 and TRBJ2-7; tentative D call: TRBD2 (6 bases). Germline CDR1 and CDR2: MNHEY and SVGAGI. Trimming stripped 5 bases from V and 3 bases from J, with 14 bases between. The CDR3 extends over 14 amino acids. CDR3 sequence reads: CASSNQRAHYEQYF. CDR3 coding DNA: TGTGCCAGCAGTAACCAGCGGGCCCACTACGAGCAGTACTTC.

This clone was counted a single time. The chain combines TRBV6-5 with TRBJ2-1, with 7 positions matching TRBD2. V dropped 4 bases and J dropped 6; count of bases not matched to a gene: 9. This CDR3 comprises 15 residues. CDR1 is MNHEY and CDR2 is SVGAGI in the germline V gene. CDR3 residues: CASSSGREAGNEQFF. The DNA of the CDR3 is TGTGCCAGCAGTTCGGGCCGGGAGGCTGGCAATGAGCAGTTCTTC.

This chain uses TRBV9 with TRBJ1-1; TRBD1 aligns across 9 bases. Losses at the gene ends were 3 bases for V and 6 bases for J; bases not matched to a gene: 6. There are 14 residues in the CDR3. Germline lookup yields CDR1 SGDLS and CDR2 YYNGEE. CDR3: CASSAGTGSPEAFF. CDR3 bases: TGTGCCAGCAGCGCCGGGACAGGGTCCCCTGAAGCTTTCTTT.

V gene TRBV10-3 combines with J gene TRBJ2-7, with TRBD2 matching over 7 bases. The CDR3 extends over 15 amino acids. V was clipped by 3 bases and J by 7 bases; unmatched bases: 12. Germline V CDR1 and CDR2: ENHRY, SYGVKD. The CDR3 loop reads CAISEGLADLGEQYF. In nucleotides, the CDR3 is TGTGCCATCAGTGAAGGGCTAGCGGACCTCGGTGAGCAGTACTTC.

The rearrangement links TRBV7-6 to TRBJ2-7, with TRBD2 matching 11 bases. The CDR3 is made up of 16 amino acids. J lost 3 bases, V lost 2 bases, and 6 bases had no gene match. Germline CDR1 and CDR2: SGHVS and FNYEAQ. In DNA, the CDR3 is TGTGCCAGCAGCTTACCCCAGACTAGCGGGGTCTACGAGCAGTACTTC. It encodes CASSLPQTSGVYEQYF.

This chain joins TRBV7-8 and TRBJ2-5; D is perhaps TRBD1 (5 bases). The CDR3 extends over 15 amino acids. Between the trimmed V and J ends, which lost 5 bases and 5 bases, there was a span of 18 bases. The germline V gene encodes CDR1 SGHVS and CDR2 FQNEAQ. In nucleotides, the CDR3 is TGTGCCAGCAGCCGAAGGGCAGGGTTCCGGGAGACCCAGTACTTC. It translates to CASSRRAGFRETQYF. The variable domain in full, with the rest retrieved from reference TRBV7-8 and TRBJ2-5, is GAGVSQSPRYKVAKRGQDVALRCDPISGHVSLFWYQQALGQGPEFLTYFQNEAQLDKSGLPSDRFFAERPEGSVSTLKIQRTQQEDSAVYLCASSRRAGFRETQYFGPGTRLLVL.

The V call is TRBV7-2, the J call TRBJ2-1; no reliable D call. Trimming left V 3 bases short and J 0 bases short, with 9 bases between. The length of the CDR3 is 15 residues. Germline V lookup: CDR1 SGHTA, CDR2 FQGNSA. The CDR3 loop is CASSLLSSSYNEQFF. CDR3 bases: TGTGCCAGCAGCTTGTTGTCTAGCTCCTACAATGAGCAGTTCTTC.

The rearrangement uses TRBV30 and TRBJ1-4; D uncertain. In germline, CDR1 is GTSNPN, CDR2 SVGIG (reference sequence). V lost 3 bases to trimming and J lost 5 bases, with 13 bases between them. This CDR3 comprises 14 residues. CDR3 bases: TGTGCCTGGAGATCGAACAGTGGGAATGAAAAACTGTTTTTT. This sequence encodes CAWRSNSGNEKLFF.

V is TRBV7-2 and J is TRBJ1-1; TRBD1 agrees at 8 bases. Germline CDR1 reads SGHTA; CDR2 reads FQGNSA. V was pared by 5 bases and J by 1 base, with 6 bases of the junction left unmatched. The CDR3 runs to 15 residues. The CDR3 DNA follows: TGTGCCAGCAGCAAGGGACAGGCAACGAACACTGAAGCTTTCTTT. As protein: CASSKGQATNTEAFF.

The CDR3: CASSLAGKGQPQHF. The CDR3 region has the DNA TGCGCCAGCAGCTTGGCGGGGAAGGGTCAGCCCCAGCATTTT. This chain joins TRBV5-1 and TRBJ1-5; D is unresolved. The germline V gene has CDR1 SGHRS and CDR2 YFSETQ. The germline V and J ends were trimmed by 0 bases and 6 bases, with 10 bases remaining between them. CDR3 length equals 14 residues.

CDR3: CASSYRRTDSYEQYF. CDR3 coding DNA: TGTGCCAGCAGTTACCGGAGGACGGACTCCTACGAGCAGTACTTC. The chain links TRBV6-5 to TRBJ2-7, with D tentatively TRBD2 (5 bases). Trimming pared 2 bases from V and 0 bases from J, leaving 11 bases between. The V gene's germline CDR1 is MNHEY and CDR2 SVGAGI. The CDR3 has 15 amino acids.

The chain employs TRBV27 and TRBJ1-6; 7 bases fit TRBD1. Germline V gene sequence: CDR1 MNHEY, CDR2 SMNVEV (reference sequence). The trim removed 8 bases at V and 9 bases at J, leaving 19 bases unmatched. There are 17 residues in the CDR3. The CDR3, as DNA: TGTGCCAGCGGTTCGGCGGAGCAGGGGGTAAGACGTTCACCCCTCCACTTT. It translates to CASGSAEQGVRRSPLHF.

This clone was detected once. At one end the junction does not follow the germline gene, possibly because of a read error. The gene calls are TRBV11-2 and TRBJ1-2; D gene ambiguous. Per the germline V gene, CDR1 is SGHAT and CDR2 is FQNNGV. CDR3 length: 12 amino acids. The DNA of the CDR3 is TGTGCCAACAGCCCCACGTACTATGGCTACACCTTC. Protein: CANSPTYYGYTF.

This chain connects TRBV5-6 to TRBJ2-5; tentatively, D is TRBD1 or TRBD2 (5 bases each). V gave up 5 bases and J gave up 0 bases, with 20 bases separating them. The CDR3 sequence is 17 residues long. CDR1 SGHDT and CDR2 YYEEEE come from the germline V gene. In nucleotides, the CDR3 is TGTGCCAGCAGGACCGAGAGGGGTTCGACGTACCAAGAGACCCAGTACTTC. Protein sequence: CASRTERGSTYQETQYF.

The CDR3 loop is CASSPDRGLGNTIYF. The CDR3 region has the DNA TGTGCCAGCAGCCCGGACAGGGGGCTTGGAAACACCATATATTTT. The chain uses TRBV5-4 and TRBJ1-3; 11 bases match TRBD1. The CDR3 has 15 amino acids. The V gene end was trimmed by 4 bases and the J gene end by 3 bases; junction bases not matched to a gene: 3. Germline loops: CDR1 SGHNT, CDR2 YYREEE (reference sequence).

This clone was detected once. The CDR3 is CAWRGRSGVNTEAFF. CDR3 bases: TGTGCCTGGAGAGGGCGGTCAGGGGTGAACACTGAAGCTTTCTTT. The V gene is TRBV30, the J gene TRBJ1-1; tentatively, D is TRBD1 (6 bases). Trimming stripped 3 bases from V and 0 bases from J, with 14 bases between. Germline loops: CDR1 GTSNPN, CDR2 SVGIG (reference sequence). This CDR3 contains 15 residues. Full variable domain (remainder filled in from reference TRBV30 and TRBJ1-1): SQTIHQWPATLVQPVGSPLSLECTVEGTSNPNLYWYRQAAGRGLQLLFYSVGIGQISSEVPQNLSASRPQDRQFILSSKKLLLSDSGFYLCAWRGRSGVNTEAFFGQGTRLTVV.

This clone was seen more than once but under ten times. The chain combines TRBV5-1 with TRBJ1-6, with no clear D. Trimming removed 1 base from V and 8 bases from J, with 13 bases in between. The germline V gene has CDR1 SGHRS and CDR2 YFSETQ. The CDR3 extends over 15 amino acids. The chain's CDR3 is CASSLKIGGDSPLHF. As DNA, the CDR3 is TGCGCCAGCAGCTTGAAGATAGGAGGCGATTCACCCCTCCACTTT. The full variable domain, its missing parts supplied by reference TRBV5-1 and TRBJ1-6, is KAGVTQTPRYLIKTRGQQVTLSCSPISGHRSVSWYQQTPGQGLQFLFEYFSETQRNKGNFPGRFSGRQFSNSRSEMNVSTLELGDSALYLCASSLKIGGDSPLHFGNGTRLTVT.

The chain joins TRBV6-5 to TRBJ1-3; D perhaps matches TRBD1 (5 bases). This CDR3 contains 15 residues. Germline loops: CDR1 MNHEY, CDR2 SVGAGI. Trimming removed 5 bases from V and 4 bases from J, with 15 bases in between. The DNA for the CDR3 is TGTGCCAGCAGTCAGAGGGGCCTTGTGGGAAACACCATATATTTT. Translated, it gives CASSQRGLVGNTIYF.

This chain links TRBV7-9 with TRBJ1-1; D gene uncertain. V lost 9 bases to trimming and J lost 5 bases, with 4 bases between them. CDR3 length: 9 residues. Per the germline V gene, CDR1 is SEHNR and CDR2 is FQNEAQ (reference sequence). This CDR3 is CASGTEAFF. CDR3 sequence (DNA): TGTGCCAGTGGAACTGAAGCTTTCTTT.